This T cell receptor (beta chain) originates from a study of T-cell reconstitution after alpha-beta-depleted transplantation in children. The CDR3 covers 14 residues. The ends lost 5 bases at V and 5 bases at J; junction bases unmatched: 2. Preparation of the TCRbeta library involved a method that used unique molecular identifiers. TCRdb fed the PCR reads into MiXCR, producing one record per CDR3 protein. The sample consists of around 190,000 distinct CDR3 sequences, about 7% of them appearing once. The chain is built from TRBV12-3 or TRBV12-4 and TRBJ2-7; 14 nucleotides align to TRBD2. This receptor was taken from a boy between 2 and 10 years old with acute lymphoblastic leukemia, due to receive a stem cell transplant. The sequences come from PBMCs, collected before TCRalphabeta/CD19-depleted stem cell transplant. The CDR3 reads CASSTGLAGDEQYF. The CDR3 DNA follows: TGTGCCAGCAGTACGGGACTAGCGGGAGACGAGCAGTACTTC.